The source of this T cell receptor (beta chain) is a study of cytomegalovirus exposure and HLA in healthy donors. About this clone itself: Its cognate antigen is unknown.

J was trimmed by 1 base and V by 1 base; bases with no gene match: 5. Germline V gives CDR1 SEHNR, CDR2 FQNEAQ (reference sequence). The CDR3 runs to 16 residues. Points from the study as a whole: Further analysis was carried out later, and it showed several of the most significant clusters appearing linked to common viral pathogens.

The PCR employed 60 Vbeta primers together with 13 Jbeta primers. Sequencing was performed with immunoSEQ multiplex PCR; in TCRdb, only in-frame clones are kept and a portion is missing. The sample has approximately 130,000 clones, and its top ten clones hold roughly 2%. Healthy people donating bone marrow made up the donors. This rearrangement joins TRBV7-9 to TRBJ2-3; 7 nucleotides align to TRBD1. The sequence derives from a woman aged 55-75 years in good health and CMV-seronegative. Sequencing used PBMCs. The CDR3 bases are TGTGCCAGCAGCTTAGGACAGGGACCCGGCACAGATACGCAGTATTTT. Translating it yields CASSLGQGPGTDTQYF.